The sequence of this T cell receptor beta chain was determined in a study of PD-L1 blockade in urothelial cancer. Study in general: Men with urothelial cancer arising in the bladder made up about nine tenths of the roughly 29 patients. The median number of T cells present in blood samples was 140,000 to 150,000.

Study conclusions and caveats: The study found that durable-benefit patients expanded tumor-associated blood clones more at 3 weeks.

Points on this clone: Antigen unknown.

Trimming cost V 8 bases and J 6 bases, with 14 bases left between them. The CDR3 contains 13 residues. Germline assignment: CDR1 LNHDA and CDR2 SQIVND (reference sequence). Synthetic analogs of TCR templates were spiked into every PCR. Profiled with immunoSEQ multiplex PCR; TCRdb holds only in-frame clones, not every one. The sample has tens of thousands of clones; approximately 84% are singletons. This sample comprised PBMCs, obtained around atezolizumab (anti-PD-L1) treatment. The clonotype was recovered from a man aged 35 to 55 with urothelial cancer. The V gene is TRBV19, the J gene TRBJ1-5; D not resolved. The CDR3 loop is CASAPAVRQPQHF. As DNA, the CDR3 is TGTGCCAGTGCCCCGGCGGTACGTCAGCCCCAGCATTTT.